One and the same sample provided the 20 T cell receptor beta chains below, sequenced in a study of molecular identifiers for immune sequencing clone quantification. TCRdb called the PCR reads again in MiXCR, with one record for every CDR3 protein. The sample lists just under 650,000 distinct CDR3 sequences, nearly 20% seen once, with 0.85% to 0.9% in the top ten. Sequences were obtained from naive CD8+ T cells from blood, with Jurkat cell RNA spiked in. Subset: FACS-sorted CD8+CD4-CCR7+CD45RA+ naive T cells. Source of these receptors: a human donor in good health. Some libraries in this study had Jurkat cell RNA spiked in.

The rearrangement uses TRBV20-1 and TRBJ2-1, with a tentative D call TRBD2 (5 bases). The germline gives CDR1 DFQATT, CDR2 SNEGSKA (reference sequence). CDR3 length: 13 residues. The germline V and J ends were trimmed by 3 bases and 4 bases, with 10 bases remaining between them. CDR3 region: CSARIANYNEQFF. CDR3 bases: TGCAGTGCTAGGATAGCGAATTACAATGAGCAGTTCTTC.

In its sample, this clonotype was seen many times. The chain links TRBV7-2 to TRBJ1-1, with D unclear. CDR1 and CDR2 from the germline V gene are SGHTA and FQGNSA. The CDR3 is 12 residues long. The V gene lost 5 bases and the J gene lost 6 bases, with 10 bases spanning the gap. DNA of the CDR3: TGTGCCAGCAGCCCCGGCGGCGCTGAAGCTTTCTTT. The encoded protein is CASSPGGAEAFF.

The table lists this clonotype with many counts. The chain joins TRBV24-1 to TRBJ2-1; 8 bases agree with TRBD1. The germline gives CDR1 KGHDR, CDR2 SFDVKD. The J segment lost 3 bases and the V segment lost 4 bases, leaving 4 bases of the junction unmatched. The CDR3 has 15 residues. Here the CDR3 DNA reads TGTGCCACCAGTGAAGGACAGGGCGACTACAATGAGCAGTTCTTC. Translated, it gives CATSEGQGDYNEQFF.

This clonotype was counted at least ten times. The rearrangement links TRBV18 to TRBJ2-5; D is undetermined. The CDR3 is made up of 13 amino acids. From germline, CDR1 is KGHSH and CDR2 LQKENI. V was clipped by 0 bases and J by 3 bases, with 5 bases between them. The CDR3 DNA reads TGTGCCAGCTCACCACCGAGCAAAGAGACCCAGTACTTC. As protein: CASSPPSKETQYF.

To note about this clonotype: It is likely a read error, because the conserved phenylalanine at the end of the CDR3 is missing. The chain joins TRBV7-6 to TRBJ2-1; a weak D match, TRBD2 (6 bases). Germline V gene sequence: CDR1 SGHVS, CDR2 FNYEAQ. This CDR3 is 14 amino acids long. V shed 0 bases and J shed 8 bases, with 11 bases lying between them. The CDR3: CASSLAIGGDEQFS. The DNA of the CDR3 is TGTGCCAGCAGCTTAGCGATAGGCGGGGATGAGCAGTTCTCC.

The rearrangement joins TRBV7-6 to TRBJ2-1; 16 positions agree with TRBD2. This CDR3 is built from 18 residues. Germline CDR1 is SGHVS and CDR2 is FNYEAQ. V lost 2 bases to trimming and J lost 9 bases; unmatched junction nucleotides: 10. DNA for the CDR3: TGTGCCAGCAGCTTATACGGGACTAGCGGGAGGGCCGTTATTGAGCAGTTCTTC. This translates into CASSLYGTSGRAVIEQFF.

V gene TRBV11-2 combines with J gene TRBJ2-1, with TRBD1 as a possible D gene (6 bases). Germline V gives CDR1 SGHAT, CDR2 FQNNGV. The V gene lost 1 base and the J gene lost 7 bases, with 23 bases spanning the gap. CDR3 length equals 18 residues. The CDR3, as DNA: TGTGCCAGCAGCTTAGGGGAGATGAGGGACACGGGTACGAATGAGCAGTTCTTC. It translates to CASSLGEMRDTGTNEQFF. The complete variable domain, with remaining parts taken from reference TRBV11-2 and TRBJ2-1, reads EAGVAQSPRYKIIEKRQSVAFWCNPISGHATLYWYQQILGQGPKLLIQFQNNGVVDDSQLPKDRFSAERLKGVDSTLKIQPAKLEDSAVYLCASSLGEMRDTGTNEQFFGPGTRLTVL.

This clonotype was detected a few times. The rearrangement uses TRBV12-3 or TRBV12-4 and TRBJ1-2; D is uncertain. This CDR3 is built from 12 residues. Trimming removed 4 bases from V and 8 bases from J, with 11 bases in between. This CDR3 reads CASSSPVGGYTF. DNA of the CDR3: TGTGCCAGCAGTTCCCCGGTTGGGGGCTACACCTTC.

With respect to this clonotype: A read error may explain this, as a much larger clone is one base away. The V and J genes are TRBV20-1 and TRBJ2-3; D is ambiguous. Per the germline V gene, CDR1 is DFQATT and CDR2 is SNEGSKA (reference sequence). This CDR3 is 13 amino acids long. This chain's CDR3 is CNASPRNTDTQYF. CDR3 in DNA: TGCAATGCTAGTCCCCGGAACACAGATACGCAGTATTTT.

This clonotype was observed a few times. This chain's CDR3 is CASSLLGQGNEQFF. DNA for the CDR3: TGTGCCAGCAGTTTATTAGGTCAGGGCAATGAGCAGTTCTTC. This chain joins TRBV28 and TRBJ2-1; D is perhaps TRBD1 (5 bases). The CDR3 runs to 14 residues. V lost 1 base to trimming and J lost 6 bases, with 10 bases between them. Germline V lookup: CDR1 MDHEN, CDR2 SYDVKM.

At least ten counts were recorded for this clonotype. The chain uses TRBV5-6 and TRBJ2-7; no clear D. The CDR3 loop spans 13 amino acids. Germline CDR1 SGHDT, CDR2 YYEEEE. V dropped 5 bases and J dropped 5 bases, with 14 bases sitting between them. CDR3 in amino acids: CASSYLSGDEQYF. The CDR3, as DNA: TGTGCCAGCAGTTACTTGTCTGGGGACGAGCAGTACTTC.

This clonotype was seen repeatedly, ten times or more. The V call is TRBV19, the J call TRBJ2-7, with D tentatively TRBD1 (5 bases). The CDR3 runs to 13 residues. Germline CDR1 reads LNHDA; CDR2 reads SQIVND (reference sequence). Trimming took off 5 bases at V and 0 bases at J, with 8 bases between the two ends. The CDR3 reads CASSGAASYEQYF. CDR3 DNA sequence: TGTGCCAGTAGTGGGGCCGCCTCCTACGAGCAGTACTTC. Combining the CDR3 with reference TRBV19 and TRBJ2-7 gives the whole variable domain DGGITQSPKYLFRKEGQNVTLSCEQNLNHDAMYWYRQDPGQGLRLIYYSQIVNDFQKGDIAEGYSVSREKKESFPLTVTSAQKNPTAFYLCASSGAASYEQYFGPGTRLTVT.

This clonotype was seen a few times. The gene calls are TRBV27 and TRBJ2-1, with 9 positions matching TRBD2. The CDR3 has 15 amino acids. V lost 2 bases to trimming and J lost 5 bases; unmatched junction nucleotides: 4. The germline gives CDR1 MNHEY, CDR2 SMNVEV (reference sequence). CDR3: CASSLSLAGHNEQFF. DNA for the CDR3: TGTGCCAGCAGTTTAAGCCTAGCGGGACACAATGAGCAGTTCTTC.

This clonotype was counted only a few times. This chain connects TRBV12-3 or TRBV12-4 to TRBJ2-6; no definite D call. Deletions cut 10 bases from V and 4 bases from J, with 14 bases between. The CDR3 runs 14 residues. The CDR3 region has the DNA TGTGCCACGACAAGGGCTTCAGGGGCCAACGTCCTGACTTTC. This encodes CATTRASGANVLTF.

This clonotype appeared many times. The chain has TRBV19 and TRBJ2-5; 8 nucleotides align to TRBD1. The CDR3 totals 11 residues. The J segment lost 5 bases and the V segment lost 10 bases, leaving 3 bases of the junction unmatched. The germline V gene has CDR1 LNHDA and CDR2 SQIVND (reference sequence). CDR3 amino acids: CATRGLETQYF. CDR3 nucleotides: TGTGCCACCAGGGGGCTGGAGACCCAGTACTTC.

At least ten counts were recorded for this clonotype. The chain recombines TRBV10-3 with TRBJ2-3; the D gene is possibly TRBD2 (5 bases). This CDR3 contains 16 residues. CDR1 and CDR2 (germline): ENHRY, SYGVKD. Trimming left V 4 bases short and J 2 bases short, with 16 bases between. CDR3 amino acids: CAISGKEAEHTDTQYF. CDR3 coding DNA: TGTGCCATCAGTGGCAAAGAAGCGGAACACACAGATACGCAGTATTTT.

A remark on this clonotype: A much more abundant neighbour one base away suggests this may be a read error. This CDR3 is CAGSYEYSYEQYF. The CDR3 DNA reads as TGTGCCGGCAGTTATGAGTACTCCTACGAGCAGTACTTC. The chain combines TRBV6-5 with TRBJ2-7; the D is unclear. The CDR3 extends over 13 amino acids. Germline values: CDR1 MNHEY, CDR2 SVGAGI.

This clonotype was counted many times. V usage is TRBV4-2 and J usage is TRBJ2-7; perhaps D is TRBD1 or TRBD2 (6 bases each). The CDR3 spans 15 residues. V was shortened by 5 bases and J by 3 bases, with 17 bases between the two germline ends. Germline V gene data show CDR1 as LGHNA and CDR2 as YNFKEQ. In nucleotides, the CDR3 is TGTGCCAGCAGCTCCCACCCAGGGGAGGACTACGAGCAGTACTTC. This encodes CASSSHPGEDYEQYF.

This clonotype showed up many times. This chain joins TRBV28 and TRBJ2-7, with 9 bases aligning to TRBD1. The ends lost 5 bases at V and 2 bases at J; junction bases unmatched: 10. The CDR3 has 16 amino acids. Germline assignment: CDR1 MDHEN and CDR2 SYDVKM. The chain's CDR3 is CASSQTQGQGPYEQYF. DNA of the CDR3: TGTGCCAGCAGTCAAACCCAGGGACAGGGCCCCTACGAGCAGTACTTC.

The chain uses TRBV13 and TRBJ2-7; D gene unclear. V lost 10 bases and J lost 0, with 13 bases in between. CDR1 is PRHDT and CDR2 is FYEKMQ in the germline V gene (reference sequence). This CDR3 comprises 13 residues. CDR3 nucleotide sequence: TGTGCCACCACCTCCACCAACTCCTACGAGCAGTACTTC. It yields the protein CATTSTNSYEQYF.